This paragraph reports one T cell receptor (beta chain). The source of the sample is a study of blood T cell repertoires in COVID-19. For the study at large: The United States, Italy and Spain were the sources of the acute and convalescent COVID-19 samples.

The protocol was immunoSEQ multiplex PCR, while the TCRdb copy is restricted to in-frame clones and leaves out a portion. The data contain roughly 200,000 clones, around 79% of them singletons. Germline trimming cut 1 base from V and 3 bases from J; bases unmatched to any gene: 4. The CDR3 extends over 15 amino acids. The germline CDR1 and CDR2 sequences are SGHRS and YFSETQ. The receptor was derived from a man aged 50 or older who had recovered from COVID-19. The gene calls are TRBV5-1 and TRBJ1-1, with 9 bases matching TRBD1. The sequencing input was peripheral blood. The CDR3, as DNA: TGCGCCAGCAGCTTGACAGGGGGCGGCGACACTGAAGCTTTCTTT. Protein: CASSLTGGGDTEAFF.